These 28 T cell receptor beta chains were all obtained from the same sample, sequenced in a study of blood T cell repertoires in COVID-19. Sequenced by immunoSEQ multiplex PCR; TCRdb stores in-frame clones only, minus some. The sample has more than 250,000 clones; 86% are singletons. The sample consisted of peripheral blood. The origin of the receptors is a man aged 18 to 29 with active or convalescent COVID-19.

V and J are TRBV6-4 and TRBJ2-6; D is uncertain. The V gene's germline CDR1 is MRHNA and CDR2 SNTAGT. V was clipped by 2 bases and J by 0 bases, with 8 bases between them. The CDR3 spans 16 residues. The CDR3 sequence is CASSDGPISGANVLTF. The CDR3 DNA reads TGTGCCAGCAGTGACGGGCCCATCTCTGGGGCCAACGTCCTGACTTTC.

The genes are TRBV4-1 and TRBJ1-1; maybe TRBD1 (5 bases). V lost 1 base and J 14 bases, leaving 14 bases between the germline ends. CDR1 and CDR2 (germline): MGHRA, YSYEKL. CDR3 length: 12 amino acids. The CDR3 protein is CASSQGGGLGFF. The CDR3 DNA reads TGCGCCAGCAGCCAAGGGGGGGGACTTGGATTCTTT.

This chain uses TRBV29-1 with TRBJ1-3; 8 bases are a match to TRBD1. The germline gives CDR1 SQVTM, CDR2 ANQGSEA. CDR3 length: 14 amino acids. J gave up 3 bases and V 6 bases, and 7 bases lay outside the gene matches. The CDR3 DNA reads TGCAGCGTCGCCGACAGGGGAGGTGGAAACACCATATATTTT. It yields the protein CSVADRGGGNTIYF.

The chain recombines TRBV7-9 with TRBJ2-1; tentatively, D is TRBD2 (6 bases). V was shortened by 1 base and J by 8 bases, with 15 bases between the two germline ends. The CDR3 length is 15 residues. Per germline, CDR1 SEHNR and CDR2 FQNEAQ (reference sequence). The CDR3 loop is CASSLEGGAGDEQFF. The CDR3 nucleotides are TGTGCCAGCAGCTTAGAAGGCGGGGCCGGGGATGAGCAGTTCTTC. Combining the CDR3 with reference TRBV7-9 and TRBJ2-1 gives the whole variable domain DTGVSQNPRHKITKRGQNVTFRCDPISEHNRLYWYRQTLGQGPEFLTYFQNEAQLEKSRLLSDRFSAERPKGSFSTLEIQRTEQGDSAMYLCASSLEGGAGDEQFFGPGTRLTVL.

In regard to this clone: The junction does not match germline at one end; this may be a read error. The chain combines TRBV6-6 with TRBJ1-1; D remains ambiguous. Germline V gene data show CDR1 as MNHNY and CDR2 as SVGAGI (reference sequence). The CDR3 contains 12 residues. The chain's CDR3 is CASSSQTPEAFF. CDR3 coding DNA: TGTGCCAGCAGTTCACAGACCCCTGAGGCTTTCTTT.

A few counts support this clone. Here the CDR3 DNA reads TGTGCCAGCAGCTACCTCGCCCAGGGGGCCAAAAACATTCAGTACTTC. It is translated as CASSYLAQGAKNIQYF. The rearrangement links TRBV6-5 to TRBJ2-4; possibly TRBD1 for D (6 bases). With 6 bases removed from V and 1 base from J, the gap between germline ends came to 16 bases. The length of the CDR3 is 16 residues. CDR1 and CDR2 (germline): MNHEY, SVGAGI.

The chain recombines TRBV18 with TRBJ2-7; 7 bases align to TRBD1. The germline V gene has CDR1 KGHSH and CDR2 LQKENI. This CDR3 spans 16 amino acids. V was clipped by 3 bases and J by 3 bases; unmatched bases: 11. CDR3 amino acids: CASSPTTRDRGYEQYF. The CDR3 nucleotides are TGTGCCAGCTCACCGACCACTCGGGACAGAGGCTACGAGCAGTACTTC.

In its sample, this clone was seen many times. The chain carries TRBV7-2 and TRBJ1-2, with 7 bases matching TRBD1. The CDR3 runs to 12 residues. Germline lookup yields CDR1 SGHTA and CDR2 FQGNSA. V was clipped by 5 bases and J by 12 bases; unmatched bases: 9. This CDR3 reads CASSPAGQDHTF. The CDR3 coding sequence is TGTGCCAGCAGCCCCGCCGGACAGGACCACACCTTC.

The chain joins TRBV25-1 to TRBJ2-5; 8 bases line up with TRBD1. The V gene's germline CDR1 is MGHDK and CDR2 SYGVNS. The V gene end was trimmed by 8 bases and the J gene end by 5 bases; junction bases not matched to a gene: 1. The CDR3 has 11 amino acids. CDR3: CASQGAETQYF. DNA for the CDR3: TGTGCCAGCCAGGGGGCGGAGACCCAGTACTTC.

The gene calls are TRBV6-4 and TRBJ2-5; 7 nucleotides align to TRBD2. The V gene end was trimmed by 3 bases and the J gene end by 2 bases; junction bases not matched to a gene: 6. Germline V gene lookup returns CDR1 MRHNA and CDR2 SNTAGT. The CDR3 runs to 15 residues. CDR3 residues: CASSEPGGGQETQYF. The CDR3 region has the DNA TGTGCCAGCAGTGAACCTGGGGGGGGGCAAGAGACCCAGTACTTC.

CDR3 protein: CASSEESQPRRYF. CDR3 nucleotides: TGTGCCAGCAGTGAAGAGTCACAACCTCGTCGATATTTT. The chain recombines TRBV2 with TRBJ1-3; D is uncertain. Trimming took 1 base from V and 15 from J, leaving 16 bases between them. Germline CDR1 reads SNHLY; CDR2 reads FYNNEI. The CDR3 sequence is 13 residues long.

CDR3 in DNA: TGTGCCACCAGTGACCAGAGGGAGACCCAGTACTTC. This encodes CATSDQRETQYF. The rearrangement joins TRBV24-1 to TRBJ2-5; D ambiguous. Trimming shortened V by 4 bases and J by 5 bases, and 7 bases separated the two germline ends. This CDR3 comprises 12 residues. Germline lookup yields CDR1 KGHDR and CDR2 SFDVKD.

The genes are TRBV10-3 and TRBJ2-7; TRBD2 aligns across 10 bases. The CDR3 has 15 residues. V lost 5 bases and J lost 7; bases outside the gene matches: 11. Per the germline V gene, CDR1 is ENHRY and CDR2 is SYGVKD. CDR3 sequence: CAISTLAGGRGEQYF. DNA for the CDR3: TGTGCCATCAGTACCTTAGCGGGAGGACGAGGTGAGCAGTACTTC.

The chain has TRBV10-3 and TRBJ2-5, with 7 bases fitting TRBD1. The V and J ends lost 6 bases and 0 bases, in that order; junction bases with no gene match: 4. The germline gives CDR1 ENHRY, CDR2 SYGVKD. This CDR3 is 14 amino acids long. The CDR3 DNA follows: TGTGCCATCAGCCAGGACAGGTACCAAGAGACCCAGTACTTC. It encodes CAISQDRYQETQYF.

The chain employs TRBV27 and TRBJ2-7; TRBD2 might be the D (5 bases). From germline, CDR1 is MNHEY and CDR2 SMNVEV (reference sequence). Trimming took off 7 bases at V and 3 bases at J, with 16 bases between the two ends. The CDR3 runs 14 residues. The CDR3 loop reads CASKGGGRFYEQYF. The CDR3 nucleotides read TGTGCCAGCAAGGGTGGAGGAAGGTTCTACGAGCAGTACTTC.

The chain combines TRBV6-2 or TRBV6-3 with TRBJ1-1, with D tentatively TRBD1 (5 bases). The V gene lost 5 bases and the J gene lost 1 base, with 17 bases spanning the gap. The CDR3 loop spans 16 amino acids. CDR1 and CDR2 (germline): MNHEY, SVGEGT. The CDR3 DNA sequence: TGTGCCAGCAGTCTAAGGGGTTCGTGGGAGAACACTGAAGCTTTCTTT. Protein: CASSLRGSWENTEAFF.

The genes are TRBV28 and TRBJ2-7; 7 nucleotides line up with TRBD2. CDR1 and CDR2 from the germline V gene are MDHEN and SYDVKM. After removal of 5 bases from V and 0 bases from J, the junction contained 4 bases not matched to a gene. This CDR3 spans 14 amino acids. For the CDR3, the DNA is TGTGCCAGCAGTCCCCTAGCGGACTCCTACGAGCAGTACTTC. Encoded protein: CASSPLADSYEQYF.

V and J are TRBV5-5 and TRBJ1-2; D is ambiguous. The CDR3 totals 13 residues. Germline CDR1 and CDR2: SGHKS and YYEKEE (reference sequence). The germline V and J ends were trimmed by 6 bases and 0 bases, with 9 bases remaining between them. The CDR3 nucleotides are TGTGCCAGCACCCCCTCAGCTAACTATGGCTACACCTTC. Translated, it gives CASTPSANYGYTF.

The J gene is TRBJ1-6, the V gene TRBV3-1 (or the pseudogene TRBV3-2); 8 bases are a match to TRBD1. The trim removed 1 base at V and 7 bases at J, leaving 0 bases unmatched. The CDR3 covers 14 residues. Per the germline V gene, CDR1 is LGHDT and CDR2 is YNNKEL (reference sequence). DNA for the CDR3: TGTGCCAGCAGCCAAGGGACAGGGAATTCACCCCTCCACTTT. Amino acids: CASSQGTGNSPLHF.

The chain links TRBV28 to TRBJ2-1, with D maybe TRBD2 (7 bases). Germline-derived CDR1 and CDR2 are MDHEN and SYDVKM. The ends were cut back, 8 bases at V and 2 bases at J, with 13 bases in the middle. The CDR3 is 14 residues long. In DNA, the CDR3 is TGTGCCAGCGGAGGGGGGGCCGCCTACAATGAGCAGTTCTTC. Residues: CASGGGAAYNEQFF.

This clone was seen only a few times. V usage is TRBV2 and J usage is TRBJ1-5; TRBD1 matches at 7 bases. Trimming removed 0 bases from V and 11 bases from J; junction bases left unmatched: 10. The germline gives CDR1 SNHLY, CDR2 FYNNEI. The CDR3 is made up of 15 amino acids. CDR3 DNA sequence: TGTGCCAGCAGTGAAGCGCTTCAGGGGGGCCGGACCCAGCATTTT. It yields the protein CASSEALQGGRTQHF.

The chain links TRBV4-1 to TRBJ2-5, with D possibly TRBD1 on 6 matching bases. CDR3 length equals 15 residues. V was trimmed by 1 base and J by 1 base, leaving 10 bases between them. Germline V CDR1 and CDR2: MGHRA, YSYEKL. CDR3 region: CASSQGTVFQETQYF. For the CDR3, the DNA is TGCGCCAGCAGCCAAGGGACAGTTTTCCAAGAGACCCAGTACTTC.

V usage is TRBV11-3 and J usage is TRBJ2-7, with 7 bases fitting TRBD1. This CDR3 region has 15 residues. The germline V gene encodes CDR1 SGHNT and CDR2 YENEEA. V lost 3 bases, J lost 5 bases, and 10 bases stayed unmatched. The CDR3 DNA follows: TGTGCCAGCAGCTTTGAGGGGGCGTCAATCGACGAGCAGTACTTC. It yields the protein CASSFEGASIDEQYF.

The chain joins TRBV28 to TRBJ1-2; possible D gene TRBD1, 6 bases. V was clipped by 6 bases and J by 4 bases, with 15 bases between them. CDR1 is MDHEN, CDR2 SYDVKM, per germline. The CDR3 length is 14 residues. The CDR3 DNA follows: TGTGCCAGCAGGGGGAGTGACAGGAGCTATGGCTACACCTTC. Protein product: CASRGSDRSYGYTF.

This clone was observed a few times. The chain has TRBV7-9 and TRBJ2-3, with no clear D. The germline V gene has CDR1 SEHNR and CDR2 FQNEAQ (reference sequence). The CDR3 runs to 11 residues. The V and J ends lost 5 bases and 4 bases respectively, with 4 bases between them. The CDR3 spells CASSPADTQYF. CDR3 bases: TGTGCCAGCAGCCCAGCAGATACGCAGTATTTT.

CDR3 DNA sequence: TGTGCCAGCAGTGGATCAGGGGACGGTTCCAAAAACATTCAGTACTTC. Its protein is CASSGSGDGSKNIQYF. V usage is TRBV2 and J usage is TRBJ2-4; D may be TRBD1 (6 bases). V shed 4 bases and J shed 2 bases, with 15 bases lying between them. This CDR3 is built from 16 residues. The germline gives CDR1 SNHLY, CDR2 FYNNEI.

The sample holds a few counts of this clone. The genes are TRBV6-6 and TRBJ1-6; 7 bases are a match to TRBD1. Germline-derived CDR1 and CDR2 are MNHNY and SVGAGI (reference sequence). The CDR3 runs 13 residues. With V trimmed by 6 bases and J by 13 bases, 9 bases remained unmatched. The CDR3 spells CASRRQGSSPLHF. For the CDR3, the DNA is TGTGCCAGCAGGCGACAGGGCTCTTCGCCCCTCCACTTT.

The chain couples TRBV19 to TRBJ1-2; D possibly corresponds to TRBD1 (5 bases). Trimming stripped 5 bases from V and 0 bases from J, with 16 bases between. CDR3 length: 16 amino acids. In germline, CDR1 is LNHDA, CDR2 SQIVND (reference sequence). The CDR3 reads CASSLTRTPTNYGYTF. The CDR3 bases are TGTGCCAGTAGTCTCACCCGGACACCCACTAACTATGGCTACACCTTC.